These 21 T cell receptor beta chains were all obtained from the same sample, sequenced in a study of T cell responses to AZD1222 COVID-19 vaccine. Produced via immunoSEQ multiplex PCR; TCRdb's table is partial and in-frame only. This sample carries about 84,000 clones, over 75% of them seen once, and the ten largest clones take about 12%. Specimen: peripheral blood, collected 28 days after the second AZD1222 dose. The source of these receptors is an adult who received the AZD1222 COVID-19 vaccine.

The chain recombines TRBV11-2 with TRBJ1-1; 7 positions match TRBD1. The length of the CDR3 is 16 residues. CDR1 SGHAT and CDR2 FQNNGV come from the germline V gene. The junction had 10 bases not matched to a gene; V was cut back by 6 bases and J by 0 bases. This CDR3 is CASSPRGEGLNTEAFF. CDR3 bases: TGTGCCAGCAGTCCCAGGGGGGAGGGACTGAACACTGAAGCTTTCTTT.

The chain uses TRBV14 and TRBJ2-3; TRBD1 matches at 7 bases. Germline V gives CDR1 SGHDN, CDR2 FVKESK. There are 14 residues in the CDR3. V shed 5 bases, J shed 1 base, and the junction held 3 bases outside the gene matches. The CDR3 bases are TGTGCCAGCAGCGTCGGACAGGGCACAGATACGCAGTATTTT. Protein product: CASSVGQGTDTQYF.

V usage is TRBV29-1 and J usage is TRBJ1-2, with TRBD1 identical over 9 bases. Germline-derived CDR1 and CDR2 are SQVTM and ANQGSEA. The CDR3 contains 16 residues. V shed 6 bases, J shed 4 bases, and the junction held 15 bases outside the gene matches. CDR3 coding DNA: TGCAGCGTAACTGGGAGTGGGACAGGGAGTTTCTATGGCTACACCTTC. Protein sequence: CSVTGSGTGSFYGYTF.

CDR3 in DNA: TGTGCCAGCAGCTTAGTGGGGGGGGCCGGAAACACCATATATTTT. It is translated as CASSLVGGAGNTIYF. The V call is TRBV7-2, the J call TRBJ1-3; a possible D gene is TRBD1 (6 bases). This CDR3 contains 15 residues. Germline loops: CDR1 SGHTA, CDR2 FQGNSA. Trimming shortened V by 1 base and J by 4 bases, and 11 bases separated the two germline ends. The full variable domain, in which reference TRBV7-2 and TRBJ1-3 provide the parts outside the CDR3, is GAGVSQSPSNKVTEKGKDVELRCDPISGHTALYWYRQSLGQGLEFLIYFQGNSAPDKSGLPSDRFSAERTGGSVSTLTIQRTQQEDSAVYLCASSLVGGAGNTIYFGEGSWLTVV.

This sequence joins TRBV4-1 and TRBJ1-4; a possible D gene is TRBD1 (5 bases). V was shortened by 1 base and J by 4 bases, with 10 bases between the two germline ends. The CDR3 consists of 15 residues. Germline lookup yields CDR1 MGHRA and CDR2 YSYEKL. In nucleotides, the CDR3 is TGCGCCAGCAGCCAAGGGGGACCGCGTAATGAAAAACTGTTTTTT. It yields the protein CASSQGGPRNEKLFF.

J is TRBJ2-2 and V is TRBV28, with 10 bases aligning to TRBD2. The ends lost 2 bases at V and 7 bases at J; junction bases unmatched: 4. The CDR3 runs 15 residues. The germline V gene encodes CDR1 MDHEN and CDR2 SYDVKM. The CDR3 loop reads CASSLLAGVNGELFF. In DNA form, the CDR3 reads TGTGCCAGCAGTTTACTAGCGGGAGTGAACGGGGAGCTGTTTTTT.

The table lists this clone with a few counts. The gene calls are TRBV4-1 and TRBJ1-5; D perhaps matches TRBD1 (6 bases). The germline CDR1 and CDR2 sequences are MGHRA and YSYEKL. This CDR3 is 15 amino acids long. Trimming pared 4 bases from V and 5 bases from J, leaving 15 bases between. The CDR3 DNA reads TGCGCCAGCAGCCCGGGTCAGGGGAGGGATCAGCCCCAGCATTTT. Translated, it gives CASSPGQGRDQPQHF.

This chain uses TRBV5-6 with TRBJ1-2; D perhaps matches TRBD1 (6 bases). V was clipped by 2 bases and J by 2 bases, with 10 bases between them. This CDR3 contains 14 residues. Germline lookup yields CDR1 SGHDT and CDR2 YYEEEE. CDR3 nucleotide sequence: TGTGCCAGCAGCTTCGCGGGGGCGAACTATGGCTACACCTTC. This codes for CASSFAGANYGYTF.

The CDR3 is CASSLGRSTEAFF. DNA for the CDR3: TGTGCCAGCAGCCTCGGACGGTCCACTGAAGCTTTCTTT. The V call is TRBV28, the J call TRBJ1-1, with D uncertain. This CDR3 contains 13 residues. V was clipped by 6 bases and J by 4 bases, with 12 bases between them. CDR1 and CDR2 from the germline V gene are MDHEN and SYDVKM.

The CDR3 reads CASSKGTSEPYNEQFF. CDR3 coding DNA: TGTGCCAGCAGCAAAGGGACTAGCGAGCCCTACAATGAGCAGTTCTTC. The rearrangement joins TRBV21-1 to TRBJ2-1; the table names TRBD2, a call not compared with the DNA. TRBV21-1 is a pseudogene segment. The CDR3 sequence is 16 residues long.

The genes are TRBV28 and TRBJ2-2; D is unclear. The V end lost 5 bases, the J end lost 2 bases, and 6 bases lay between the germline ends. This CDR3 region has 13 residues. Germline CDR1 and CDR2: MDHEN and SYDVKM. The CDR3 is CASSVVNTGELFF. The CDR3 DNA sequence: TGTGCCAGCAGTGTTGTAAACACCGGGGAGCTGTTTTTT.

This clone was detected only once. V usage is TRBV29-1 and J usage is TRBJ1-1; D uncertain. CDR1 SQVTM and CDR2 ANQGSEA come from the germline V gene. The CDR3 loop spans 15 amino acids. Trimming took off 1 base at V and 0 bases at J, with 12 bases between the two ends. The CDR3 loop reads CSVEAPRALNTEAFF. The DNA for the CDR3 is TGCAGCGTTGAAGCCCCAAGGGCCTTGAACACTGAAGCTTTCTTT.

The rearrangement links TRBV9 to TRBJ2-7, with 8 bases identical to TRBD2. Germline trimming cut 4 bases from V and 5 bases from J; bases unmatched to any gene: 5. The CDR3 sequence is 13 residues long. The germline V gene has CDR1 SGDLS and CDR2 YYNGEE. The CDR3 is CASSSGLVNEQYF. The DNA of the CDR3 is TGTGCCAGCAGCTCGGGACTAGTCAACGAGCAGTACTTC.

The chain uses TRBV6-5 and TRBJ1-1; TRBD1 matches 10 bases. The CDR3 is 15 amino acids. Germline V gene sequence: CDR1 MNHEY, CDR2 SVGAGI. V shed 6 bases and J 4 bases; nucleotides not matched to a gene: 8. DNA of the CDR3: TGTGCCAGCAGCCGACGGACAGGGGGAACCACTGAAGCTTTCTTT. This gives the protein CASSRRTGGTTEAFF.

This clone appeared a single time. V gene TRBV6-1 combines with J gene TRBJ2-7; D is perhaps TRBD1 (6 bases). Germline V gene lookup returns CDR1 MNHNS and CDR2 SASEGT. This CDR3 is 13 amino acids long. With 3 bases removed from V and 4 bases from J, the gap between germline ends came to 10 bases. CDR3 DNA sequence: TGTGCCAGCAGTGAGGGGGCTACTTACGAGCAGTACGTC. Translated: CASSEGATYEQYV.

The V call is TRBV4-2, the J call TRBJ2-2; the D gene is possibly TRBD1 (5 bases). The CDR3 has 18 amino acids. V was shortened by 1 base and J by 7 bases, with 22 bases between the two germline ends. Germline V gene sequence: CDR1 LGHNA, CDR2 YNFKEQ. CDR3 protein: CASSQVASQGGRVGELFF. The CDR3 region has the DNA TGTGCCAGCAGCCAAGTTGCAAGTCAGGGTGGTAGAGTCGGGGAGCTGTTTTTT.

The CDR3, as DNA: TGTGCCAGCAGCCAAACAACGGGGCAGAACACTGAAGCTTTCTTT. Translated, it gives CASSQTTGQNTEAFF. This chain connects TRBV3-1 (or the pseudogene TRBV3-2) to TRBJ1-1; possible D gene TRBD1, 5 bases. CDR1 LGHDT and CDR2 YNNKEL come from the germline V gene (reference sequence). The V gene lost 2 bases and the J gene lost 1 base, with 11 bases spanning the gap. The CDR3 has 15 residues.

The gene calls are TRBV21-1 and TRBJ2-1; the listed D gene, TRBD2, was not tested against the DNA. TRBV21-1 is a recognized pseudogene. This CDR3 has 23 amino acids. The CDR3 sequence: CASRAVSGSVGTSGRRCYNEQFF. The CDR3 nucleotides are TGTGCCAGCAGAGCCGTGTCGGGTTCAGTCGGTACTAGCGGGAGGAGATGTTACAATGAGCAGTTCTTC.

This sequence joins TRBV19 and TRBJ1-2, with D tentatively TRBD1 (6 bases). V lost 5 bases, J lost 4 bases, and 23 bases lay in between. Germline V lookup: CDR1 LNHDA, CDR2 SQIVND (reference sequence). The CDR3 extends over 17 amino acids. The CDR3 is CASSPTQGSGARYGYTF. The CDR3 DNA reads TGTGCCAGTAGTCCTACCCAGGGGTCCGGGGCGCGCTATGGCTACACCTTC.

The rearrangement links TRBV7-9 to TRBJ1-6; 9 bases line up with TRBD1. Germline assignment: CDR1 SEHNR and CDR2 FQNEAQ (reference sequence). V was clipped by 3 bases and J by 7 bases; unmatched bases: 7. The CDR3 runs 16 residues. The CDR3 DNA follows: TGTGCCAGCAGCTTCCCCACCGGGACAGGGAATTCACCCCTCCACTTT. Protein sequence: CASSFPTGTGNSPLHF.

This chain links TRBV15 with TRBJ2-3; 9 bases are a match to TRBD2. The CDR3 consists of 15 residues. Germline V gene sequence: CDR1 LNHNV, CDR2 YYDKDF (reference sequence). Losses at the gene ends were 6 bases for V and 1 base for J; bases not matched to a gene: 5. The CDR3 region has the DNA TGTGCCACCAGTTCTAGCGGGGTTGGCACAGATACGCAGTATTTT. It encodes CATSSSGVGTDTQYF.